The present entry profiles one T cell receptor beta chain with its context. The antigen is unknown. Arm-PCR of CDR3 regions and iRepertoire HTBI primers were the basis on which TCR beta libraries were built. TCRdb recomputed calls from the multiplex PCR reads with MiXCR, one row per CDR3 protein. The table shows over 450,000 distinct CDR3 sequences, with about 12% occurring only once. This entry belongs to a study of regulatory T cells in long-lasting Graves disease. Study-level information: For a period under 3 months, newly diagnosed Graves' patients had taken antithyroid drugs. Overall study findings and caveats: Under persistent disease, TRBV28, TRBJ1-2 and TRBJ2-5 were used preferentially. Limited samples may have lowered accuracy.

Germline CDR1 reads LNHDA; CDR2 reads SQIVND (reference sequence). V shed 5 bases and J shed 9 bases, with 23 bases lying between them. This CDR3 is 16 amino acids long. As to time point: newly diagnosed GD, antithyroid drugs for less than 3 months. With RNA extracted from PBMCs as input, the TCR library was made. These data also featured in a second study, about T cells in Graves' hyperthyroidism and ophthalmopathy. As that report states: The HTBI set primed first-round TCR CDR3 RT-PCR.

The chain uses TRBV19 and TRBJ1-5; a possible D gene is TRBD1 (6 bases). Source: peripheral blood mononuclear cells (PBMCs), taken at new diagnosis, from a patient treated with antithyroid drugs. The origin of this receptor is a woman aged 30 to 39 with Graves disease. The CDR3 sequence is CASSPEVGQPDGPQHF. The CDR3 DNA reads TGTGCCAGTAGTCCCGAGGTTGGACAGCCCGACGGGCCCCAGCATTTT.